This T cell receptor beta chain stems from a study of OX40 agonist ivuxolimab in advanced cancers. Per germline, CDR1 PRHDT and CDR2 FYEKMQ (reference sequence). Trimming took 0 bases from V and 3 from J, leaving 5 bases between them. The CDR3 extends over 14 amino acids. Profiled with immunoSEQ multiplex PCR; TCRdb holds only in-frame clones, not every one. The sample has 70,000 or so clones; about 91% are singletons. The sequence was obtained from an adult with an advanced solid tumor such as melanoma, head and neck, liver or kidney cancer. The chain is built from TRBV13 and TRBJ2-2, with D hard to call. Sequenced material: CD4+ or CD8+ T cells sorted from blood, taken in a trial of the OX40 agonist ivuxolimab. This CDR3 is CASSLGMDTGELFF. The CDR3 nucleotides are TGTGCCAGCAGCTTAGGAATGGACACCGGGGAGCTGTTTTTT.